Reported below is one T cell receptor beta chain. Its antigen is not identified. The sample belongs to a study of shared clonotypes between healthy human individuals. Findings and caveats of the study: It was the non-shared clonotypes that had lower generation probabilities than clonotypes shared by all four donors.

The CDR3 has 14 residues. CDR1 is SGHRS and CDR2 is YFSETQ in the germline V gene. V dropped 0 bases and J dropped 3 bases, with 9 bases sitting between them. Profiling relied on immunoSEQ multiplex PCR, and the TCRdb table lists in-frame clones only, not all of them. This table holds roughly 550,000 clones, 95% found once. Terminally differentiated effector memory CD45RA+ cells were left out of the naive CD8 fraction, which was CD45RO-negative and positively selected for CCR7. This chain uses TRBV5-1 with TRBJ1-1; perhaps TRBD1 as D (5 bases). The TCR originated in a woman aged 25 to 39 in good health. Sequencing used naive CD8+ T cells sorted from blood. The CDR3 loop is CASSLVRGDTEAFF. CDR3 nucleotides: TGCGCCAGCAGCTTGGTAAGGGGTGACACTGAAGCTTTCTTT.